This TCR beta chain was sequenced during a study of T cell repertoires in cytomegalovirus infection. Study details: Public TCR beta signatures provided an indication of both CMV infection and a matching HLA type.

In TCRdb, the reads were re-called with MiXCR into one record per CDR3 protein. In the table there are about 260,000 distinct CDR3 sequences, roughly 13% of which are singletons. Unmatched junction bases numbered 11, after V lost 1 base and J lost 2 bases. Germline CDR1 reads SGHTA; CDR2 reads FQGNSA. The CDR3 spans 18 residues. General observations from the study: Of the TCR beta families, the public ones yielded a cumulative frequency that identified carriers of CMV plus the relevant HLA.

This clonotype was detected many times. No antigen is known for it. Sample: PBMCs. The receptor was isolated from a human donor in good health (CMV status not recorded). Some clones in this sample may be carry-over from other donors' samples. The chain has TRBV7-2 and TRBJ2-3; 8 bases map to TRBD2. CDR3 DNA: TGTGCCAGCAGCTTAGTTGTGGCGGGAGGTCCCCCCACAGATACGCAGTATTTT. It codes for CASSLVVAGGPPTDTQYF.